This T cell receptor beta chain was identified during a study of blood T cell repertoires in COVID-19. The CDR3 spans 16 residues. The germline gives CDR1 SGHRS, CDR2 YFSETQ. Clinical histories supplied by participants themselves formed the basis of cohort assignment. Up to 2 weeks before entering the study, exposed participants had met a COVID-19 case. In the authors' methods: How many nucleated cells were present was estimated from reference gene primer amplification. Sequenced by immunoSEQ multiplex PCR; TCRdb stores in-frame clones only, minus some. Clonal size and the V and J genes are those of that table, whereas D and trimming came from the DNA. The table has about 320,000 clones, roughly nine tenths seen once; the top ten hold 3% to 5%. Regarding this clone: The junction and the germline gene differ at one end; a read error may be behind it.

The specimen was PBMCs or T cells enriched from blood (not recorded which). The receptor was derived from a woman aged 25 to 39 who had been exposed to COVID-19. The V gene is TRBV5-1, the J gene TRBJ1-4; D might be TRBD1 (5 bases). The CDR3 reads CASSLSQGYTIEKLFF. CDR3 in DNA: TGCGCCAGCAGCTTGTCTCAGGGTTACACTATTGAAAAACTGTTTTTT. The complete variable domain, with remaining parts taken from reference TRBV5-1 and TRBJ1-4, reads KAGVTQTPRYLIKTRGQQVTLSCSPISGHRSVSWYQQTPGQGLQFLFEYFSETQRNKGNFPGRFSGRQFSNSRSEMNVSTLELGDSALYLCASSLSQGYTIEKLFFGSGTQLSVL.